This TCR beta chain derives from a study of neurological immune-mediated disorders. Study in general: Within the group of about 35 multiple sclerosis patients, 31 were relapsing-remitting, while 3 were secondary progressive. The study, taken as a whole, reports: Among expanded clones, no CDR3 amino acid sequences were shared across subjects, a pattern suggesting private repertoires in all groups.

The team produced cDNA through 5'RACE using 10-nucleotide random UMIs. TCRdb recomputed calls from the 5' RACE reads with MiXCR, one row per CDR3 protein. The repertoire has about 66,000 distinct CDR3 sequences, about 5% of them found once; the top ten carry 2.2%. From 2 million PBMCs stored at -80 C, the unsorted libraries were generated. A few counts support this clonotype. Its target is unknown. CDR1 is SGHDT, CDR2 YYEEEE, per germline. J gave up 2 bases and V 3 bases, and 4 bases lay outside the gene matches. The CDR3 has 15 residues. The TCR was taken from an older woman with multiple sclerosis. The rearrangement joins TRBV5-6 to TRBJ2-7; 11 positions match TRBD2. Sequences were obtained from PBMCs. CDR3 nucleotide sequence: TGTGCCAGCAGCTCCGGGACTAGCGGAGCCTACGAGCAGTACTTC. This translates into CASSSGTSGAYEQYF.